The sequence of this T cell receptor beta chain was determined in a study of cytotoxic CD8 clonotypes in ibrutinib-treated CLL. Generated by immunoSEQ multiplex PCR, the TCRdb table keeps only in-frame clones and is missing some. Among around 40,000 clones listed, 71% were seen once. About this clone: Its antigen remains unidentified.

The V end lost 8 bases, the J end lost 13 bases, and 14 bases lay between the germline ends. CDR3 length: 11 residues. Germline V gene data show CDR1 as SNHLY and CDR2 as FYNNEI. Study-wide points: In sustained-remission versus progressing patients, sampling times differed.

This receptor was obtained from a human donor with chronic lymphocytic leukemia. The V gene is TRBV2, the J gene TRBJ2-2; weak D call: TRBD2 (6 bases). This specimen was PBMCs, taken at disease progression, from a patient treated with ibrutinib. The CDR3 DNA reads as TGTGCCAGCCGGAGGGACTCCCTGCTGTTTTTT. Its protein is CASRRDSLLFF.